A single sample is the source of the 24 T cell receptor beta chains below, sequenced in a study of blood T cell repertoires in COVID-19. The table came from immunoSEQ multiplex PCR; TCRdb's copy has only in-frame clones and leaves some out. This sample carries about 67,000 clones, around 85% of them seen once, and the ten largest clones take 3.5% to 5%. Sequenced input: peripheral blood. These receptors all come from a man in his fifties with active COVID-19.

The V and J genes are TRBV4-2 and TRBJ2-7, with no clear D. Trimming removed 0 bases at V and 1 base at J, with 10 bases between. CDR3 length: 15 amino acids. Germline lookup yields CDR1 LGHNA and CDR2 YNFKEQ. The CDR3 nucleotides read TGTGCCAGCAGCCAAGATATCGCCGGGTCCTACGAGCAGTACTTC. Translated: CASSQDIAGSYEQYF.

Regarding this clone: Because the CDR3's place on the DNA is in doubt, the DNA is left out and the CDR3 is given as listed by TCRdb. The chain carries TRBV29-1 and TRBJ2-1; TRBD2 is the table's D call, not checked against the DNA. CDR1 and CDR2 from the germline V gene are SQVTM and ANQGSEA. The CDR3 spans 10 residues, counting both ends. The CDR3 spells CSVGRGSWFF.

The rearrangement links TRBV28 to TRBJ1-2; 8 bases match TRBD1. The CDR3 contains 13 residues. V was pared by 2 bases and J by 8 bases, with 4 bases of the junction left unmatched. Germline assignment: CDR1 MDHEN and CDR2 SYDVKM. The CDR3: CASSLQGAYGYTF. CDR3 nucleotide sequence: TGTGCCAGCAGTTTACAGGGGGCGTACGGCTACACCTTC.

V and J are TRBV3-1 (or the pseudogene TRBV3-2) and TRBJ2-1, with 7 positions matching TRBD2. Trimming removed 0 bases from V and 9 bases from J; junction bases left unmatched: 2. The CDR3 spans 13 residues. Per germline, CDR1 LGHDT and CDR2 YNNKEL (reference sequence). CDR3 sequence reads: CASSQDLAVEQFF. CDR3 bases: TGTGCCAGCAGCCAAGATCTAGCGGTTGAGCAGTTCTTC.

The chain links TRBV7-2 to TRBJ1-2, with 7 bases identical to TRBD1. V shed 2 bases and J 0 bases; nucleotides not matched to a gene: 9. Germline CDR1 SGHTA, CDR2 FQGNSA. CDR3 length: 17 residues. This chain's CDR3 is CASSLKIRGTPNYGYTF. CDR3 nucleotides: TGTGCCAGCAGCTTAAAGATCAGGGGGACCCCTAACTATGGCTACACCTTC.

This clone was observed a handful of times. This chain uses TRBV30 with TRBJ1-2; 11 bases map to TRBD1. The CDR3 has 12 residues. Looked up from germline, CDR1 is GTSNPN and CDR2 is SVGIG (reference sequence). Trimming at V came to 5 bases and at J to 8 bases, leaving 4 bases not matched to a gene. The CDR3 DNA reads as TGTGCCTGGGGACAGGGGGCTCCCGGCTACACCTTC. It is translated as CAWGQGAPGYTF.

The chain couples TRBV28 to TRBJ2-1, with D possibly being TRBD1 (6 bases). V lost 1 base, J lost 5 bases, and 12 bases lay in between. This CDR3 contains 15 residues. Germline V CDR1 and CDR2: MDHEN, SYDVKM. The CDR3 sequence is CASSLSGTRNNEQFF. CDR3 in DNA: TGTGCCAGCAGTTTATCCGGGACACGGAACAATGAGCAGTTCTTC.

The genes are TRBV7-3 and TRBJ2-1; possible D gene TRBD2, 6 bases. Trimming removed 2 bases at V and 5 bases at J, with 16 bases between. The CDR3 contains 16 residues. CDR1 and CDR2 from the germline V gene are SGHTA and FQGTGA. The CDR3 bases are TGTGCCAGCAGCTTAGTGGAGGGGCGCGCACACAATGAGCAGTTCTTC. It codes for CASSLVEGRAHNEQFF.

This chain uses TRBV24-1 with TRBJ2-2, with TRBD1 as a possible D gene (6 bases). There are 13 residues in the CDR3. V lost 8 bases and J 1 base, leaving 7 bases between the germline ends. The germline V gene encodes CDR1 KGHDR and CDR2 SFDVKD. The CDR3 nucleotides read TGTGCCACCAACAGGGAGAACACCGGGGAGCTGTTTTTT. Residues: CATNRENTGELFF.

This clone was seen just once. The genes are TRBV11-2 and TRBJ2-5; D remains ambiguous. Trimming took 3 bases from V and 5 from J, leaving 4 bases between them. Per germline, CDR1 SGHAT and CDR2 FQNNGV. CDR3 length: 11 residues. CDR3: CASSLSETQYF. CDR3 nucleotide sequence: TGTGCCAGCAGCTTGAGTGAGACCCAGTACTTC.

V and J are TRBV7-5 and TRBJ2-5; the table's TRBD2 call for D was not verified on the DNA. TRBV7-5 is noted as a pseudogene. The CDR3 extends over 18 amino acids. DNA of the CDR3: TGTGCCAGAAGCTTAGCGCAGAACCGGGAGCGGGGACAAGAGACCCAGTACTTC. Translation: CARSLAQNRERGQETQYF.

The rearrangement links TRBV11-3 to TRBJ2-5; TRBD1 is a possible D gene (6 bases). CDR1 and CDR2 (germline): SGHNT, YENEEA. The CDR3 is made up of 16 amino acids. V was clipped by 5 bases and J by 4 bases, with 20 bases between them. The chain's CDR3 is CASSLRTGRGGETQYF. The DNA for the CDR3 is TGTGCCAGCAGCCTACGGACGGGTAGAGGGGGAGAGACCCAGTACTTC.

In DNA, the CDR3 is TGTGCCAGCAGCCCGGAGATCAACGAGCAGTACTTC. Translating it yields CASSPEINEQYF. The J gene is TRBJ2-7, the V gene TRBV7-2; D is unresolved. Germline loops: CDR1 SGHTA, CDR2 FQGNSA. This CDR3 contains 12 residues. V lost 5 bases and J lost 5, with 10 bases in between.

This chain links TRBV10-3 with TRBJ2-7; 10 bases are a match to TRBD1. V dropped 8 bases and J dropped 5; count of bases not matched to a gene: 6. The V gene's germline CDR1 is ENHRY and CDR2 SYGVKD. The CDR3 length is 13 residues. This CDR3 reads CAIRDRGPHEQYF. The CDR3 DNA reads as TGTGCCATCCGGGACAGGGGTCCCCACGAGCAGTACTTC.

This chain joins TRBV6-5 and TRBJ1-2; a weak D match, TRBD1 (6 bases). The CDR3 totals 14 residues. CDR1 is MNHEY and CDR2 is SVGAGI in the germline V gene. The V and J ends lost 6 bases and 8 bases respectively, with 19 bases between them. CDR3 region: CASRTGTNQWGYTF. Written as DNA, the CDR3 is TGTGCCAGCAGGACCGGGACAAACCAGTGGGGCTACACCTTC.

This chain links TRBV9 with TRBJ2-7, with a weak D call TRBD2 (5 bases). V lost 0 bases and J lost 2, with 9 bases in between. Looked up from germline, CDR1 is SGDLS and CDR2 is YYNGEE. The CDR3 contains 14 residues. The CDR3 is CASSVGATTYEQYF. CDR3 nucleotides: TGTGCCAGCAGCGTAGGGGCGACTACCTACGAGCAGTACTTC.

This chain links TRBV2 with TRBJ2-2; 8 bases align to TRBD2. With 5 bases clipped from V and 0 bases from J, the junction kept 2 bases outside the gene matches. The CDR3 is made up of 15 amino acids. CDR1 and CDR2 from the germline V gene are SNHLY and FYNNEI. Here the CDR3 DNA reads TGTGCCAGCAGTAGACTAGCGACGAACACCGGGGAGCTGTTTTTT. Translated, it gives CASSRLATNTGELFF.

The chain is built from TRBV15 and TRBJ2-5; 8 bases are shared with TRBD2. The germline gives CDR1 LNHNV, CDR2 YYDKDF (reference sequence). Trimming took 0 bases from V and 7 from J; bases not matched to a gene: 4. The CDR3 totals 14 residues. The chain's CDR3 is CATSRDRGGWTQYF. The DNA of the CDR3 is TGTGCCACCAGCAGAGATCGGGGGGGGTGGACCCAGTACTTC.

In nucleotides, the CDR3 is TGTGCCAGCAGCGTGACAGGGGGCAGGAATGAGCAGTTCTTC. Amino acids: CASSVTGGRNEQFF. The rearrangement links TRBV5-4 to TRBJ2-1, with 10 nucleotides matching TRBD1. This CDR3 contains 14 residues. The trim removed 4 bases at V and 7 bases at J, leaving 5 bases unmatched. Germline CDR1 reads SGHNT; CDR2 reads YYREEE (reference sequence).

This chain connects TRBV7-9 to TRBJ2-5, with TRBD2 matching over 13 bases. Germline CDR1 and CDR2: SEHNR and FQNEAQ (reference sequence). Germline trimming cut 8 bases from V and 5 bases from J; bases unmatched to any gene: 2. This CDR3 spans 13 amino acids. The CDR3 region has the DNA TGTGCCAGCGGACTAGCGGGGGTGGAGACCCAGTACTTC. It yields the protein CASGLAGVETQYF.

This CDR3 is CASRAITEAFF. The CDR3 nucleotides read TGTGCCAGCAGAGCTATCACTGAAGCTTTCTTT. This chain joins TRBV6-6 and TRBJ1-1; D not resolved. Germline CDR1 reads MNHNY; CDR2 reads SVGAGI (reference sequence). The CDR3 is 11 amino acids. The germline V and J ends were trimmed by 6 bases and 4 bases, with 6 bases remaining between them.

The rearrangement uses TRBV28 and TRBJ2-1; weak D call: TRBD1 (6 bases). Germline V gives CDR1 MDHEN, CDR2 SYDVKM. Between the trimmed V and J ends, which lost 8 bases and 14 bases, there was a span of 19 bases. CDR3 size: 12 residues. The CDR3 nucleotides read TGTGCCAGCGGAAGGGGGACGGGACGGGAGTTCTTC. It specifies CASGRGTGREFF.

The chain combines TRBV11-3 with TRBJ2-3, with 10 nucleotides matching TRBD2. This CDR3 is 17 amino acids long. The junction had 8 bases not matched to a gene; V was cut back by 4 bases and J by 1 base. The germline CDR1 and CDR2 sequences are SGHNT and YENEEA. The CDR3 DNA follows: TGTGCCAGCAGCTCCGGGACCGGGACTAGCGGCACAGATACGCAGTATTTT. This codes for CASSSGTGTSGTDTQYF.

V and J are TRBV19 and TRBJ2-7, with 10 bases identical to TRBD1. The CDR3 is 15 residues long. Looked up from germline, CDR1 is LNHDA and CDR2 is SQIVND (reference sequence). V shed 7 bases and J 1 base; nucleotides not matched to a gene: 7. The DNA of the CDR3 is TGTGCCAGTACCCGGGGACAGGGGACTTCCTACGAGCAGTACTTC. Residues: CASTRGQGTSYEQYF.